The rows below give T cell receptor beta chains drawn from one sample of a study of cytomegalovirus exposure and HLA in healthy donors. Produced via immunoSEQ multiplex PCR; TCRdb's table is partial and in-frame only. This table has some 200,000 clones, 75% to 85% appearing once. The material sequenced was PBMCs. The receptors here all came from a woman aged 55-75 years in good health and CMV-seropositive. Each CDR3 is given with its conserved first and last residue. The size field is filled for only some rows; it gives once, few, many or a size class.

j_call	v_call	clone_size	cdr3_aa
TRBJ1-5	TRBV5-8	NA	CASSYRGQGFNQPQHF
TRBJ2-1	TRBV14	NA	CASSPTSGYNEQFF
TRBJ2-3	TRBV28	once	CASSSPTGGPTDTQYF
TRBJ2-7	TRBV18	few	CASSPPQAVYEQYF
TRBJ2-3	TRBV25-1	NA	CASKAGLTQYF
TRBJ2-5	TRBV7-3	NA	CASSLSGQGAGKTQYF
TRBJ1-2	TRBV30	NA	CAWSVGTDYYGYTF
TRBJ2-7	TRBV6-5	NA	CASRHGLAQYEQYF
TRBJ2-1	TRBV18	NA	CASSFRVDSTSYNEQFF
TRBJ1-3	TRBV18	NA	CASSPPGQGRSGNTIYF
TRBJ2-5	TRBV7-9	NA	CASNLALETQYF
TRBJ1-6	TRBV30	NA	CAWGTGANSPLHF
TRBJ2-7	TRBV6-6	NA	CASRESGRAYEQYF
TRBJ2-5	TRBV28	NA	CASSSGQGETQYF
TRBJ1-1	TRBV6-5	once	CASRDRVAEAFF
TRBJ1-2	TRBV2	NA	CASRMNRERGYTF
TRBJ1-2	TRBV5-4	NA	CASSLGGATGGNYGYTF
TRBJ2-2	TRBV5-1	NA	CASSSTQGIGELFF